This TCR beta chain was documented in a study of blood T cell repertoires in COVID-19. In the study overall: Samples of COVID-19 (acute and convalescent) were obtained from the United States, Italy and Spain.

Some clones are missing from TCRdb's copy, which holds only in-frame ones; the method was immunoSEQ multiplex PCR. The data hold 250,000 to 350,000 clones, with 90% observed a single time. Trimming at V came to 3 bases and at J to 3 bases, leaving 2 bases not matched to a gene. The CDR3 is 15 residues long. Looked up from germline, CDR1 is MNHNS and CDR2 is SASEGT. Those who participated ranged in age from roughly 18 to 90 years and resided in roughly 26 US areas. Recovery meant two consecutive negative NP/OP PCR tests, professional clearance, or resolved symptoms. Sample: PBMCs or T cells enriched from blood (not recorded which). The source is a man in his sixties who had recovered from COVID-19. This chain uses TRBV6-1 with TRBJ2-7, with 13 positions matching TRBD2. The CDR3 region is CASSDWTSGSYEQYF. The CDR3 DNA reads as TGTGCCAGCAGTGATTGGACTAGCGGGAGCTACGAGCAGTACTTC.